This is a list of T cell receptor beta chains from one sample in a study of T cell responses to AZD1222 COVID-19 vaccine. Measured with immunoSEQ multiplex PCR; TCRdb has only the in-frame clones, and not every one. The table lists more than 120,000 clones, approximately 89% of them singletons, with under 2% in the top ten. The source was peripheral blood, collected 28 days after the second AZD1222 dose. Receptors originate from an adult who received the AZD1222 COVID-19 vaccine. CDR3s include the opening cysteine and the closing phenylalanine or tryptophan. D genes are given only for firm matches. Clone size appears in some rows only: once, few, many, or a class for an expanded clone.

j_call: TRBJ2-6
v_call: TRBV6-6
clone_size: once
d_call: -
cdr3_aa: CASSFPRAGANVLTF
cdr3_nt: TGTGCCAGCAGTTTTCCCCGGGCTGGGGCCAACGTCCTGACTTTC

j_call: TRBJ1-5
v_call: TRBV23-1
clone_size: -
d_call: TRBD1
cdr3_aa: CASSQTGVQSNQPQHF
cdr3_nt: TGCGCCAGCAGTCAAACAGGGGTTCAGAGCAATCAGCCCCAGCATTTT

j_call: TRBJ2-1
v_call: TRBV7-8
clone_size: -
d_call: -
cdr3_aa: CASSPRVPGSPYNEQFF
cdr3_nt: TGTGCCAGCAGCCCTCGGGTCCCGGGGAGCCCCTACAATGAGCAGTTCTTC

j_call: TRBJ1-5
v_call: TRBV4-3
clone_size: -
d_call: TRBD1
cdr3_aa: CASSFGWAGTASNQPQHF
cdr3_nt: TGCGCCAGCAGCTTCGGGTGGGCGGGGACAGCAAGCAATCAGCCCCAGCATTTT

j_call: TRBJ2-1
v_call: TRBV4-3
clone_size: -
d_call: TRBD2
cdr3_aa: CASSQDWTSGGTVLF
cdr3_nt: TGCGCCAGCAGCCAGGATTGGACTAGCGGGGGGACCGTCCTCTTC

j_call: TRBJ1-2
v_call: TRBV5-6
clone_size: -
d_call: -
cdr3_aa: CASSSLDDGGLLHGYTF
cdr3_nt: TGTGCCAGCAGCTCCCTTGATGATGGGGGGCTCCTCCATGGCTACACCTTC

j_call: TRBJ2-3
v_call: TRBV10-2
clone_size: -
d_call: -
cdr3_aa: CASSEHQGGDTQYF
cdr3_nt: TGCGCCAGCAGTGAGCACCAGGGGGGAGATACGCAGTATTTT

j_call: TRBJ1-1
v_call: TRBV11-3
clone_size: -
d_call: -
cdr3_aa: CASSLDRVKNTEAFF
cdr3_nt: TGTGCCAGCAGCTTAGATCGAGTCAAGAACACTGAAGCTTTCTTT

j_call: TRBJ1-5
v_call: TRBV19
clone_size: -
d_call: -
cdr3_aa: CASSPREPNQPQHF
cdr3_nt: TGTGCCAGTAGTCCGAGGGAGCCCAATCAGCCCCAGCATTTT

j_call: TRBJ2-1
v_call: TRBV18
clone_size: once
d_call: -
cdr3_aa: CASSPGANSYNEQFF
cdr3_nt: TGTGCCAGCTCACCGGGCGCGAACTCCTACAATGAGCAGTTCTTC

j_call: TRBJ2-5
v_call: TRBV29-1
clone_size: -
d_call: TRBD2
cdr3_aa: CSGFREGETQYF
cdr3_nt: TGCAGCGGATTCAGGGAGGGGGAGACCCAGTACTTC

j_call: TRBJ1-3
v_call: TRBV6-5
clone_size: -
d_call: -
cdr3_aa: CASRSRTSGNTIYF
cdr3_nt: TGTGCCAGCAGGTCCAGGACCTCAGGAAACACCATATATTTT

j_call: TRBJ2-1
v_call: TRBV16
clone_size: -
d_call: -
cdr3_aa: CASSQTFNEQFF
cdr3_nt: TGTGCCAGCAGCCAAACCTTCAATGAGCAGTTCTTC

j_call: TRBJ1-1
v_call: TRBV4-3
clone_size: -
d_call: -
cdr3_aa: CASSQVTGNTEAFF
cdr3_nt: TGCGCCAGCAGCCAAGTCACAGGTAACACTGAAGCTTTCTTT

j_call: TRBJ2-1
v_call: TRBV29-1
clone_size: -
d_call: -
cdr3_aa: CSVTSRNEQFF
cdr3_nt: TGCAGCGTTACTAGCCGAAATGAGCAGTTCTTC

j_call: TRBJ1-3
v_call: TRBV19
clone_size: -
d_call: -
cdr3_aa: CASRLLAASGNTIYF
cdr3_nt: TGTGCCAGTAGATTGTTGGCGGCGTCTGGAAACACCATATATTTT

j_call: TRBJ2-4
v_call: TRBV12-3/TRBV12-4
clone_size: -
d_call: -
cdr3_aa: CASSLGRNIQYF
cdr3_nt: TGTGCCAGCAGTTTAGGCAGAAACATTCAGTACTTC

j_call: TRBJ2-3
v_call: TRBV28
clone_size: -
d_call: -
cdr3_aa: CASKVQDHPDTQYF
cdr3_nt: TGTGCCAGCAAGGTTCAGGATCACCCAGATACGCAGTATTTT

j_call: TRBJ2-1
v_call: TRBV15
clone_size: -
d_call: -
cdr3_aa: CATSRDLSQGEDNEQFF
cdr3_nt: TGTGCCACCAGCAGAGACCTGAGCCAGGGAGAAGACAATGAGCAGTTCTTC

j_call: TRBJ2-1
v_call: TRBV28
clone_size: -
d_call: -
cdr3_aa: CASSLNGADNEQFF
cdr3_nt: TGTGCCAGCAGTTTAAATGGGGCAGACAATGAGCAGTTCTTC

j_call: TRBJ1-4
v_call: TRBV30
clone_size: -
d_call: TRBD1
cdr3_aa: CAWNRGPGGENEKLFF
cdr3_nt: TGTGCCTGGAATAGGGGGCCGGGAGGGGAGAATGAAAAACTGTTTTTT

j_call: TRBJ1-1
v_call: TRBV29-1
clone_size: -
d_call: -
cdr3_aa: CSVPQFQETEAFF
cdr3_nt: TGCAGCGTACCGCAGTTCCAGGAGACTGAAGCTTTCTTT

j_call: TRBJ1-1
v_call: TRBV28
clone_size: -
d_call: -
cdr3_aa: CATRQYRTWDTEAFF
cdr3_nt: TGTGCCACCAGACAGTACAGAACATGGGACACTGAAGCTTTCTTT

j_call: TRBJ2-5
v_call: TRBV2
clone_size: -
d_call: -
cdr3_aa: CASSDRSSSDETQYF
cdr3_nt: TGTGCCAGCAGTGATCGGAGTAGCTCGGATGAGACCCAGTACTTC

j_call: TRBJ2-7
v_call: TRBV2
clone_size: -
d_call: -
cdr3_aa: CASSEKTEYEQYF
cdr3_nt: TGTGCCAGCAGTGAAAAAACGGAATACGAGCAGTACTTC

j_call: TRBJ2-5
v_call: TRBV4-1
clone_size: -
d_call: -
cdr3_aa: CASSQRPSDPETQYF
cdr3_nt: TGCGCCAGCAGCCAACGGCCTAGCGATCCAGAGACCCAGTACTTC

j_call: TRBJ1-1
v_call: TRBV7-9
clone_size: once
d_call: -
cdr3_aa: CASSLRAEMNTEAFF
cdr3_nt: TGTGCCAGCAGCTTGAGGGCAGAGATGAACACTGAAGCTTTCTTT

j_call: TRBJ1-2
v_call: TRBV4-1
clone_size: -
d_call: -
cdr3_aa: CASSQAVALGYGYTF
cdr3_nt: TGCGCCAGCAGCCAAGCAGTGGCGTTGGGCTATGGCTACACCTTC

j_call: TRBJ2-1
v_call: TRBV2
clone_size: -
d_call: TRBD1
cdr3_aa: CASSVGQGGYNEQFF
cdr3_nt: TGTGCCAGCAGTGTCGGACAGGGAGGTTACAATGAGCAGTTCTTC

j_call: TRBJ1-6
v_call: TRBV5-1
clone_size: -
d_call: TRBD1
cdr3_aa: CASSLWDRGDSPLHF
cdr3_nt: TGCGCCAGCAGCTTATGGGACAGGGGAGATTCACCCCTCCACTTT

j_call: TRBJ2-2
v_call: TRBV7-3
clone_size: -
d_call: TRBD2
cdr3_aa: CASSPGLASFGELFF
cdr3_nt: TGTGCCAGCAGCCCTGGACTAGCATCGTTCGGGGAGCTGTTTTTT

j_call: TRBJ1-2
v_call: TRBV9
clone_size: few
d_call: TRBD1
cdr3_aa: CASSQMGQGGSGYTF
cdr3_nt: TGTGCCAGCAGTCAAATGGGACAGGGGGGGTCTGGCTACACCTTC

j_call: TRBJ2-7
v_call: TRBV28
clone_size: -
d_call: TRBD1
cdr3_aa: CASSMTGPGSYEQYF
cdr3_nt: TGTGCCAGCAGTATGACAGGGCCCGGGTCCTACGAGCAGTACTTC

j_call: TRBJ1-1
v_call: TRBV16
clone_size: -
d_call: TRBD1
cdr3_aa: CASSPNWYYRDRGNSEAFF
cdr3_nt: TGTGCCAGCAGCCCGAATTGGTATTATCGGGACAGGGGTAACTCGGAAGCTTTCTTT

j_call: TRBJ2-4
v_call: TRBV9
clone_size: -
d_call: TRBD2
cdr3_aa: CASSVTSGRAENIQYF
cdr3_nt: TGTGCCAGCAGCGTCACTAGCGGGAGGGCCGAAAACATTCAGTACTTC

j_call: TRBJ1-4
v_call: TRBV9
clone_size: once
d_call: -
cdr3_aa: CASSVQEGKLFF
cdr3_nt: TGTGCCAGCAGCGTTCAAGAGGGAAAACTGTTTTTT

j_call: TRBJ2-7
v_call: TRBV6-1
clone_size: -
d_call: -
cdr3_aa: CASSEVLPPDGNEQYF
cdr3_nt: TGTGCCAGCAGTGAAGTACTTCCCCCAGACGGTAACGAGCAGTACTTC

j_call: TRBJ1-2
v_call: TRBV10-3
clone_size: -
d_call: TRBD1
cdr3_aa: CAIRPGDRETYGYTF
cdr3_nt: TGTGCCATCAGACCAGGGGACAGGGAGACCTATGGCTACACCTTC

j_call: TRBJ2-1
v_call: TRBV2
clone_size: -
d_call: TRBD1
cdr3_aa: CASRSWGQGYNEQFF
cdr3_nt: TGTGCCAGCAGGTCATGGGGACAGGGCTACAATGAGCAGTTCTTC

j_call: TRBJ1-1
v_call: TRBV4-3
clone_size: few
d_call: -
cdr3_aa: CASSQEAVGGAESEAFF
cdr3_nt: TGCGCCAGCAGCCAAGAGGCCGTGGGGGGCGCTGAGTCTGAAGCTTTCTTT